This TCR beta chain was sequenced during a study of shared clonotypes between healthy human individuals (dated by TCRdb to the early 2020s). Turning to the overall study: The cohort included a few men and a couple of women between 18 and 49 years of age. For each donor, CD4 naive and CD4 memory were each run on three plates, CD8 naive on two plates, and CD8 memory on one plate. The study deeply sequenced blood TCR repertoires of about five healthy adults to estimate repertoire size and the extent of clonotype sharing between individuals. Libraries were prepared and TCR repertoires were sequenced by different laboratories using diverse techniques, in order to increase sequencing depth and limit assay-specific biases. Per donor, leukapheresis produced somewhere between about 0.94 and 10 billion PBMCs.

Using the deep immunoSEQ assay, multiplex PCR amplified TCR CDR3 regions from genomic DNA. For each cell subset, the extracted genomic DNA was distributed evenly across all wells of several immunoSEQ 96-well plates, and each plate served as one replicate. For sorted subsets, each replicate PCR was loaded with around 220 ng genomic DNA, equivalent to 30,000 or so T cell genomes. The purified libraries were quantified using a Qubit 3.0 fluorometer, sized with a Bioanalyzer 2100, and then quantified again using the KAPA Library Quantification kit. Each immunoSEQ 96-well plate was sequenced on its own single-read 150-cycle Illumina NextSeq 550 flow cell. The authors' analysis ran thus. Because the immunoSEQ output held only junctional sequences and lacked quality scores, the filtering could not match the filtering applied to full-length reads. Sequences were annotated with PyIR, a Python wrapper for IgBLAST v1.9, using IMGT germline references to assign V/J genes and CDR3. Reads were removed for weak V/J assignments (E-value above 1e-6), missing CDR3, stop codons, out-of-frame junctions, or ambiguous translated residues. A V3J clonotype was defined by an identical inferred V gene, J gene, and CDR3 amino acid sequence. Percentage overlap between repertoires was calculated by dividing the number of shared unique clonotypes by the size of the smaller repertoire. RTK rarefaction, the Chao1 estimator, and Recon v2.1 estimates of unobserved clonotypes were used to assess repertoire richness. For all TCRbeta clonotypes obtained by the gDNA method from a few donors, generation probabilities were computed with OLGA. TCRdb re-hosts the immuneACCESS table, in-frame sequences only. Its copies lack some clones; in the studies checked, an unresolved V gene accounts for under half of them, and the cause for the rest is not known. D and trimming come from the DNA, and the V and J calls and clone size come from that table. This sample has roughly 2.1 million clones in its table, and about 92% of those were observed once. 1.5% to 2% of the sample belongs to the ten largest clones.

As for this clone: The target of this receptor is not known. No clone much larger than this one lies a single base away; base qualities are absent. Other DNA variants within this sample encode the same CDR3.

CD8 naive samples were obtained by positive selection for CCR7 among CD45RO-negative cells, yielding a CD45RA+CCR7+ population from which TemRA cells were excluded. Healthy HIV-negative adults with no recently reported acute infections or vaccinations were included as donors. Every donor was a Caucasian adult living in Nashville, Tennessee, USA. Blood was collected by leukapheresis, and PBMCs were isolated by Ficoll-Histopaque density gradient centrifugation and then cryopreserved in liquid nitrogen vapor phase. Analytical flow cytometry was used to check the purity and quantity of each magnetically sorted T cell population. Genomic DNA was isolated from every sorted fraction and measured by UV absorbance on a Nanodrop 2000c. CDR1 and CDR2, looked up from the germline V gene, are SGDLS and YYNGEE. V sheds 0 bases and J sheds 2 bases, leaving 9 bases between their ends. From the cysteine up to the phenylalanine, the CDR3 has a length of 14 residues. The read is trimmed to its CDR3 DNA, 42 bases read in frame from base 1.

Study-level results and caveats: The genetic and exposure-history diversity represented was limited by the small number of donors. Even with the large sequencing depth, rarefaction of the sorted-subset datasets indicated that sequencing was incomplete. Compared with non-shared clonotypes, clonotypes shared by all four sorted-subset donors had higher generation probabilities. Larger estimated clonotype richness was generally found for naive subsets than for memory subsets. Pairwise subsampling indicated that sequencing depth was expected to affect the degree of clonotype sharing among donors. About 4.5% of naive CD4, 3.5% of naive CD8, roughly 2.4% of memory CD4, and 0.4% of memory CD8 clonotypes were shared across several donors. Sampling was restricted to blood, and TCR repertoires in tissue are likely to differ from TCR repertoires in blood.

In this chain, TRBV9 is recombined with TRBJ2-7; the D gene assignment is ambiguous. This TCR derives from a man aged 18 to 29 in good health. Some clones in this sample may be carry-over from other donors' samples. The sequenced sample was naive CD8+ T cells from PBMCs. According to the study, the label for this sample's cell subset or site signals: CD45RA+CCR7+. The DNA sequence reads TGTGCCAGCAGCGTAGAGGGTCTTACCTACGAGCAGTACTTC. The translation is CASSVEGLTYEQYF.